The source of this TCR beta chain is a study of breast tumors, draining lymph nodes, adjacent tissues. TCRdb passed the multiplex PCR reads through MiXCR, listing each CDR3 protein once. The repertoire includes 50,000 to 85,000 distinct CDR3 sequences, roughly 44% of them detected once, and about 8.4% sits in the top ten. The CDR3 extends over 13 amino acids. Looked up from germline, CDR1 is MNHNY and CDR2 is SVGAGI (reference sequence). A word on this clonotype: Its specificity is unknown. One end of the junction is discordant with germline, which a read error may explain.

Study-wide results and limits: Data fit most tumor T cells coming from lymph node, expanding in tumor. Tumors had less TCR diversity than lymph nodes, more than nontumor tissue.

The V gene is TRBV6-6, the J gene TRBJ2-2; D call uncertain. The sequence came from a female donor with breast cancer. Some clones in this sample may be carry-over from other donors' samples. The sequencing sample was made of breast tumor tissue. The CDR3 DNA is TGTGCCAGCAGCACATTTACCTACAATGAGCAGTTTTTT. Its protein is CASSTFTYNEQFF.